This T cell receptor (beta chain) was sequenced during a study of blood T cell repertoires in COVID-19. Sequencing used immunoSEQ multiplex PCR; TCRdb keeps in-frame clones, though not all of them. Among about 350,000 clones listed, roughly 87% were seen once. Germline CDR1 is KGHSH and CDR2 is LQKENI. V lost 3 bases, J lost 0 bases, and 12 bases lay in between. This CDR3 region has 16 residues. Individuals drawn from around 25 US areas were roughly 18 to 95 years old. The rearrangement links TRBV18 to TRBJ1-3; D is undetermined. This clonotype was obtained from a woman aged 30 to 39 who had recovered from COVID-19. Material for sequencing was PBMCs or T cells enriched from blood (not recorded which). The CDR3 nucleotides are TGTGCCAGCTCACCGGCCCCAGGTTTCTCTGGAAACACCATATATTTT. Protein product: CASSPAPGFSGNTIYF.